One sample yielded the 27 T cell receptor beta chains listed below, sequenced in a study of human T cells and chemical hapten exposure. The time point is: patch test 1, 2 weeks after DPC sensitization. As for treatment: therapeutic diphenylcyclopropenone sensitization with weekly scalp DPC. TCRdb analysed the RACE reads with MiXCR anew, one entry per CDR3 protein. Of around 160,000 distinct CDR3 sequences in the sample, roughly 15% are singletons; the top ten hold 1.5% to 2%. The sequencing here drew on whole blood, taken in connection with sensitization to the hapten diphenylcyclopropenone (DPC). These receptors were collected from a woman under 40 with alopecia areata. Some clones in this sample may be carry-over from other donors' samples.

J is TRBJ1-6 and V is TRBV6-2 or TRBV6-3; D perhaps matches TRBD1 (6 bases). The ends were cut back, 7 bases at V and 10 bases at J, with 17 bases in the middle. Looked up from germline, CDR1 is MNHEY and CDR2 is SVGEGT. The CDR3 loop spans 14 amino acids. The chain's CDR3 is CASKDRFQDSPLHF. The CDR3 DNA follows: TGTGCCAGCAAGGACAGATTTCAAGACTCACCCCTCCACTTT.

The CDR3 reads CASSLLRQTNTEAFF. CDR3 DNA: TGTGCCAGCAGCTTACTAAGACAGACGAACACTGAAGCTTTCTTT. This chain links TRBV7-9 with TRBJ1-1, with D possibly being TRBD1 (5 bases). Looked up from germline, CDR1 is SEHNR and CDR2 is FQNEAQ (reference sequence). Trimming removed 2 bases from V and 1 base from J, with 11 bases in between. The CDR3 runs to 15 residues. Full variable domain (remainder filled in from reference TRBV7-9 and TRBJ1-1): DTGVSQNPRHKITKRGQNVTFRCDPISEHNRLYWYRQTLGQGPEFLTYFQNEAQLEKSRLLSDRFSAERPKGSFSTLEIQRTEQGDSAMYLCASSLLRQTNTEAFFGQGTRLTVV.

This clonotype was observed a few times. This chain uses TRBV28 with TRBJ1-4; D not resolved. CDR3 length: 14 amino acids. CDR1 and CDR2 (germline): MDHEN, SYDVKM. V lost 2 bases to trimming and J lost 3 bases, with 7 bases between them. This CDR3 reads CASSLGGANEKLFF. The CDR3, as DNA: TGTGCCAGCAGTTTAGGTGGGGCTAATGAAAAACTGTTTTTT.

V gene TRBV20-1 combines with J gene TRBJ2-5, with TRBD2 identical over 12 bases. Germline loops: CDR1 DFQATT, CDR2 SNEGSKA (reference sequence). Trimming cost V 6 bases and J 2 bases; bases outside gene matches: 7. The CDR3 spans 15 residues. The CDR3 is CSAVGLAGRQETQYF. The CDR3 DNA reads as TGCAGTGCGGTCGGACTAGCGGGACGACAAGAGACCCAGTACTTC.

The sample holds many counts of this clonotype. The rearrangement links TRBV5-8 to TRBJ1-4, with TRBD1 matching 7 bases. V trimming: 1 base; J trimming: 0 bases; junction bases outside the gene matches: 3. CDR3 size: 16 residues. Germline CDR1 reads SGHTS; CDR2 reads YDEGEE. CDR3 sequence: CASSLYRGATNEKLFF. For the CDR3, the DNA is TGTGCCAGCAGCTTGTACAGGGGTGCAACTAATGAAAAACTGTTTTTT.

The chain employs TRBV4-1 and TRBJ1-1; D is perhaps TRBD1 (6 bases). Germline CDR1 reads MGHRA; CDR2 reads YSYEKL. This CDR3 spans 16 amino acids. Trimming took 5 bases from V and 1 from J, leaving 17 bases between them. For the CDR3, the DNA is TGCGCCAGCAGCTCCCTTCTCAGGGGTCGGAACACTGAAGCTTTCTTT. Translating gives CASSSLLRGRNTEAFF.

V gene TRBV20-1 combines with J gene TRBJ2-1; TRBD1 matches 7 bases. Germline V gene sequence: CDR1 DFQATT, CDR2 SNEGSKA (reference sequence). CDR3 length equals 14 residues. J was trimmed by 5 bases and V by 5 bases; bases with no gene match: 9. The CDR3 DNA follows: TGCAGTGCTGCTGACAGGGTTAAAAACAATGAGCAGTTCTTC. Translated, it gives CSAADRVKNNEQFF.

The chain carries TRBV7-8 and TRBJ1-1, with D tentatively TRBD1 (6 bases). Germline V gives CDR1 SGHVS, CDR2 FQNEAQ. The V gene lost 1 base and the J gene lost 3 bases, with 18 bases spanning the gap. The CDR3 length is 17 residues. CDR3 nucleotide sequence: TGTGCCAGCAGCTTAGGCGTTGTCGGGGGCTCGGACACTGAAGCTTTCTTT. Encoded protein: CASSLGVVGGSDTEAFF.

This clonotype occurred many times. This chain joins TRBV7-9 and TRBJ1-1, with D possibly matching TRBD1 (6 bases). Germline V gene lookup returns CDR1 SEHNR and CDR2 FQNEAQ (reference sequence). This CDR3 region has 14 residues. V was clipped by 5 bases and J by 5 bases, with 15 bases between them. The CDR3 coding sequence is TGTGCCAGCAGCCGCCAACAGGGACGGACTGAAGCTTTCTTT. It codes for CASSRQQGRTEAFF.

The rearrangement links TRBV20-1 to TRBJ1-5; TRBD1 aligns across 8 bases. This CDR3 spans 16 amino acids. V shed 6 bases, J shed 0 bases, and the junction held 10 bases outside the gene matches. The germline gives CDR1 DFQATT, CDR2 SNEGSKA (reference sequence). The CDR3 here is CSANGQGSYSNQPQHF. The CDR3 region has the DNA TGCAGTGCCAACGGACAGGGTTCTTATAGCAATCAGCCCCAGCATTTT.

The chain uses TRBV7-2 and TRBJ1-5; 7 bases map to TRBD1. Trimming cost V 5 bases and J 9 bases; bases outside gene matches: 7. The CDR3 has 13 amino acids. Germline CDR1 SGHTA, CDR2 FQGNSA. The CDR3 here is CASSPDRERPQHF. In DNA form, the CDR3 reads TGTGCCAGCAGCCCCGACAGGGAGAGGCCCCAGCATTTT.

Ten or more counts support this clonotype. This chain connects TRBV28 to TRBJ2-2; D is possibly TRBD2 (6 bases). Germline values: CDR1 MDHEN, CDR2 SYDVKM. The CDR3 has 17 residues. The ends were cut back, 5 bases at V and 0 bases at J, with 16 bases in the middle. The DNA for the CDR3 is TGTGCCAGCAGTCGACATTTGGGGGGAACGAACACCGGGGAGCTGTTTTTT. This encodes CASSRHLGGTNTGELFF.

This clonotype was seen a few times. The rearrangement links TRBV20-1 to TRBJ1-2; a weak D match, TRBD1 (6 bases). CDR1 is DFQATT, CDR2 SNEGSKA, per germline (reference sequence). The CDR3 extends over 12 amino acids. CDR3 DNA: TGCATTGCCCCGACAGGTCTCTATGGCTACACCTTC. It encodes CIAPTGLYGYTF.

The chain links TRBV7-2 to TRBJ1-2, with D possibly TRBD1 on 5 matching bases. The V end lost 6 bases, the J end lost 6 bases, and 17 bases lay between the germline ends. This CDR3 is 14 amino acids long. The V gene's germline CDR1 is SGHTA and CDR2 FQGNSA. The CDR3 DNA is TGTGCCAGCAGTCCATGGCAGACAGCAGATGGCTACACCTTC. Translating gives CASSPWQTADGYTF.

The CDR3 nucleotides read TGTGCCAGCAGCCAAAACAACGCAGGGGTGGCTTTCTTT. It yields the protein CASSQNNAGVAFF. The V gene is TRBV14, the J gene TRBJ1-1; tentative D call: TRBD1 (6 bases). The length of the CDR3 is 13 residues. V shed 2 bases and J shed 11 bases, with 15 bases lying between them. Germline CDR1 is SGHDN and CDR2 is FVKESK.

Only a few counts were recorded for this clonotype. The chain employs TRBV6-5 and TRBJ2-2; D is possibly TRBD2 (5 bases). The V end lost 6 bases, the J end lost 7 bases, and 27 bases lay between the germline ends. Per the germline V gene, CDR1 is MNHEY and CDR2 is SVGAGI. This CDR3 is 18 amino acids long. CDR3 DNA sequence: TGTGCCAGCAGCATACGGGGAAGCACTCTTAGGGCTAGCGGGGAGCTGTTTTTT. This encodes CASSIRGSTLRASGELFF.

The chain has TRBV6-5 and TRBJ1-4; D uncertain. V dropped 2 bases and J dropped 6 bases, with 4 bases sitting between them. The CDR3 is 12 residues long. CDR1 is MNHEY and CDR2 is SVGAGI in the germline V gene. In nucleotides, the CDR3 is TGTGCCAGCAGTTACCCAGATGAAAAACTGTTTTTT. It codes for CASSYPDEKLFF.

This clonotype was counted many times. V usage is TRBV10-3 and J usage is TRBJ1-5, with no clear D. The V gene's germline CDR1 is ENHRY and CDR2 SYGVKD. The CDR3 consists of 14 residues. The V and J ends lost 2 bases and 5 bases respectively, with 10 bases between them. CDR3 region: CAISESGSYQPQHF. The CDR3 bases are TGTGCCATCAGTGAGAGCGGGTCTTATCAGCCCCAGCATTTT.

This sequence joins TRBV5-1 and TRBJ1-3; a weak D match, TRBD1 (5 bases). Germline CDR1 is SGHRS and CDR2 is YFSETQ. Trimming left V 4 bases short and J 0 bases short, with 11 bases between. The CDR3 covers 15 residues. CDR3 sequence: CASSRGAISGNTIYF. The CDR3 bases are TGCGCCAGCAGCCGCGGGGCTATCTCTGGAAACACCATATATTTT.

This clonotype was detected ten times or more. V gene TRBV7-2 combines with J gene TRBJ1-1; D is possibly TRBD1 (6 bases). The CDR3 consists of 14 residues. Germline V gene sequence: CDR1 SGHTA, CDR2 FQGNSA. V was pared by 5 bases and J by 4 bases, with 14 bases between. This CDR3 is CASSVTGGVTEAFF. The CDR3 DNA is TGTGCCAGCAGCGTGACAGGTGGGGTCACTGAAGCTTTCTTT.

There are a few counts of this clonotype. Mismatch with germline at one junction end may stem from a read error. The chain combines TRBV5-1 with TRBJ1-4; TRBD1 is a possible D gene (6 bases). CDR1 and CDR2 (germline): SGHRS, YFSETQ. The CDR3 has 14 residues. CDR3 in amino acids: CASRLGGTREKLFF. In DNA, the CDR3 is TGCGCCAGCAGGTTGGGAGGGACACGAGAAAAACTGTTTTTT. Full variable domain (remainder filled in from reference TRBV5-1 and TRBJ1-4): KAGVTQTPRYLIKTRGQQVTLSCSPISGHRSVSWYQQTPGQGLQFLFEYFSETQRNKGNFPGRFSGRQFSNSRSEMNVSTLELGDSALYLCASRLGGTREKLFFGSGTQLSVL.

V is TRBV11-2 and J is TRBJ2-1, with D hard to call. The V end lost 5 bases, the J end lost 6 bases, and 20 bases lay between the germline ends. The CDR3 is made up of 16 amino acids. Germline loops: CDR1 SGHAT, CDR2 FQNNGV. The CDR3 region is CASSQPGEPSVNEQFF. DNA of the CDR3: TGTGCCAGCAGCCAACCGGGCGAACCATCGGTCAATGAGCAGTTCTTC.

This clonotype was counted ten times or more. The gene calls are TRBV6-2 or TRBV6-3 and TRBJ2-3; 8 nucleotides match TRBD2. This CDR3 region has 16 residues. V lost 0 bases, J lost 4 bases, and 6 bases stayed unmatched. Germline assignment: CDR1 MNHEY and CDR2 SVGEGT. The CDR3 loop is CASSYSAGRAADTQYF. The CDR3 DNA sequence: TGTGCCAGCAGTTACTCGGCCGGGAGGGCCGCAGATACGCAGTATTTT.

This clonotype turned up a few times. The chain joins TRBV28 to TRBJ1-4, with a tentative D call TRBD1 (5 bases). With 10 bases removed from V and 6 bases from J, the gap between germline ends came to 15 bases. This CDR3 has 13 residues. CDR1 and CDR2 (germline): MDHEN, SYDVKM. The CDR3 is CATRGHGDEKLFF. The DNA for the CDR3 is TGTGCCACCCGAGGACACGGTGATGAAAAACTGTTTTTT.

The chain joins TRBV27 to TRBJ2-7, with a weak D call TRBD2 (6 bases). From germline, CDR1 is MNHEY and CDR2 SMNVEV (reference sequence). The CDR3 spans 13 residues. Trimming removed 5 bases at V and 0 bases at J, with 8 bases between. This CDR3 is CASSGGDSYEQYF. CDR3 nucleotide sequence: TGTGCCAGCAGTGGCGGGGACTCCTACGAGCAGTACTTC.

The table lists this clonotype with a few counts. The rearrangement joins TRBV12-3 or TRBV12-4 to TRBJ1-4; possibly TRBD1 for D (5 bases). Trimming shortened V by 7 bases and J by 8 bases, and 14 bases separated the two germline ends. CDR3 size: 13 residues. DNA for the CDR3: TGTGCCAGCATGGACTGGGGGGAGGAAAAACTGTTTTTT. This sequence encodes CASMDWGEEKLFF.

This clonotype was seen a handful of times. The J gene is TRBJ2-1, the V gene TRBV20-1, with 13 bases aligning to TRBD2. CDR3 size: 14 residues. Germline assignment: CDR1 DFQATT and CDR2 SNEGSKA (reference sequence). The J segment lost 9 bases and the V segment lost 2 bases, leaving 4 bases of the junction unmatched. The CDR3 coding sequence is TGCAGTGCTAGAAGGACTAGCGGGAGATCTGAGCAGTTCTTC. Encoded protein: CSARRTSGRSEQFF.